This TCR beta chain was recorded in a study of blood T cell repertoires in COVID-19. Whole-study context: Samples of COVID-19 (acute and convalescent) were obtained from the United States, Italy and Spain. From T cells, B-cell-depleted T cells, or PBMCs came the material, which was cDNA or gDNA.

The CDR3 contains 12 residues. With 3 bases removed from V and 6 bases from J, the gap between germline ends came to 8 bases. Per the original methods: Amplifying reference gene primers gave estimates of nucleated cell counts. The assay was immunoSEQ multiplex PCR, and TCRdb's table has in-frame clones only and misses some. That table gives V, J and clone size, and the DNA gave D and trimming. Among about 160,000 clones listed, 80% to 90% were seen once. The receptor's source is a human donor in a cohort sampled during active COVID-19. The V gene is TRBV12-3 or TRBV12-4, the J gene TRBJ1-1; D is ambiguous. What was sequenced was peripheral blood. The CDR3 sequence: CASSFFSAEAFF. The CDR3 DNA reads as TGTGCCAGCAGTTTTTTTTCAGCTGAAGCTTTCTTT.